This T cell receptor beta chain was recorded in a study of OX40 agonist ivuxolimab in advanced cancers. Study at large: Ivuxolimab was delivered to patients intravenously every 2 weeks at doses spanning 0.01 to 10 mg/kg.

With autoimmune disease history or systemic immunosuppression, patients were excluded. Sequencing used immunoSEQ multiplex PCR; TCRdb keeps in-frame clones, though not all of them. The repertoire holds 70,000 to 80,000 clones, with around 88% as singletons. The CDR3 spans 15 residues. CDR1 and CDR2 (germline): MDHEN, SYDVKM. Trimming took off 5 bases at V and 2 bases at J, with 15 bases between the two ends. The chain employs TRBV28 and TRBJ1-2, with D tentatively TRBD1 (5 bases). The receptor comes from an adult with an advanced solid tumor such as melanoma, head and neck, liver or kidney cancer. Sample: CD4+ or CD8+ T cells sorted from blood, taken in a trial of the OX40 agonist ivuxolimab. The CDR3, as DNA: TGTGCCAGCAGTCCCCTTGGGGAGGGGAACTATGGCTACACCTTC. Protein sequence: CASSPLGEGNYGYTF.